Described below is a single T cell receptor beta chain sequence and its context. This clonotype was seen more than once but under ten times. Its binding antigen is unknown. Base qualities are not provided; no much larger clone lies one nucleotide away. This entry is derived from a study of identical twins (dated by TCRdb to the mid-2010s). Background on the whole study: TCR alpha and beta repertoires from monozygotic twins, unrelated adults of various ages and cord blood were deep-sequenced to test whether fetal clonotypes persist. To rule out contamination, the twin experiments were replicated at different times with different library preparation protocols. Overall study results and their limits: Abundant cord blood beta clonotypes had fewer insertions, young adult naive repertoires showed a similar but weaker trend, and memory repertoires showed no such trend. Zero-insertion analyses could be partly confounded by invariant T cells such as MAIT and iNKT, though diverse VJ usage argued against such confounding for most clonotypes. Out-of-frame TCR alpha sequences shared between twins showed an excess of low generation-probability sequences compared with coincidental sharing between unrelated individuals. Conclusions relied on cross-sectional statistical analysis, since the same donors could not be followed over many years. Out-of-frame TCR alpha sharing in monozygotic twins was systematically underestimated by recombination models, whereas sharing between unrelated individuals was in agreement with the recombination models. In beta out-of-frame sequences, excess twin sharing was weaker, because having fewer shared sequences lowered the signal-to-noise ratio.

The CDR3, from cysteine to phenylalanine, totals 15 residues. The CDR3 DNA has 45 bases and is translated from base 1. The trim is 4 bases for V and 8 bases for J, with a gap of 18 bases between the germline ends. As encoded in the germline V gene (reference sequence), CDR1 is MNHEY while CDR2 is SMNVEV. Library construction relied on 5' RACE. The instrument given in TCRdb is Illumina HiSeq 2000. Template switching added a universal primer binding site, and the final cDNA carried a unique molecular identifier that allowed TCR cDNA molecules to be counted accurately. Specific primers in the conserved constant-segment region were used to synthesize first-strand cDNA for TCR alpha and beta chains. To control for contamination, every cDNA library carried two barcodes: a SMART-Mk sample barcode plus Illumina barcodes. TruSeq adapter sequences, together with Illumina sample barcodes, were added in two successive PCR steps. TCR alpha and beta cDNA libraries were sequenced on the Illumina HiSeq platform with custom primers. In the paper's pipeline: MiGEC processed the raw reads to extract unique molecular identifiers, while MiXCR was used to determine the CDR3 positions. Recombination models were inferred per individual with the repgenHMM and IGoR tools using an EM algorithm. The tcR package in R was used for shared clonotype analysis, with sharing normalized by the product of cloneset sizes. Out-of-frame nonproductive sequences were analyzed to study raw recombination free of thymic and clonal selection effects. Through fastp at Q25 and MiXCR, TCRdb rebuilt clones from the public reads, retaining in-frame beta chains. Records with the same CDR3 protein are collapsed into one entry carrying the most frequent genes and DNA. TCRdb's processing, not the authors', yielded these V and J calls. The table for this sample lists just under 650,000 distinct CDR3 sequences; 7.1% of them were counted only once. The top ten constitute less than 2% of the sample.

Every donor was a healthy Caucasian. Three pairs of female monozygotic twins, all aged about 18 to 29 years, made up the twin cohort. The RNA used for TCR libraries was isolated from peripheral blood mononuclear cells. A further study also used this sample, focusing on yellow fever vaccine responses in identical twins. In that second paper, the authors write: According to the authors, the vaccine-induced T cell response in identical twins seemed to be partly convergent and partly specific to each individual. Focusing on identical twins, the study followed the T cell clones that responded to the vaccine, and did so with precision.

This TCR was sampled from a woman aged 18-35 years in good health. This chain joins TRBV27 to TRBJ2-1, with the D gene uncertain. Material for sequencing was PBMCs. The sequenced DNA is TGTGCCAGCAGTTCTCAAGGTTTGTCGGGTTATGAGCAGTTCTTC. Its protein product is CASSSQGLSGYEQFF.